Presented here are 29 T cell receptor beta chains from one specimen sequenced in a study of PD-1 blockade in classical Hodgkin lymphoma. The time point here: cycle 4 day 1 (C4D1), after more than five weeks of nivolumab. Each patient experienced a relapse that followed autologous stem cell transplantation, and brentuximab vedotin exposure varied. Method: immunoSEQ multiplex PCR; TCRdb's copy keeps in-frame clones and lacks some. The table has tens of thousands of clones, less than 95% seen once. The sample consisted of peripheral blood mononuclear cells (PBMCs), taken before the fourth cycle of nivolumab. The source of these receptors is a human donor with classical Hodgkin lymphoma.

The V call is TRBV29-1, the J call TRBJ1-5; D ambiguous. Trimming stripped 4 bases from V and 7 bases from J, with 11 bases between. The germline V gene encodes CDR1 SQVTM and CDR2 ANQGSEA. The length of the CDR3 is 12 residues. CDR3 region: CSVGSYGQPQHF. The CDR3 DNA reads TGCAGCGTTGGGAGTTACGGGCAGCCCCAGCATTTT. Together with reference TRBV29-1 and TRBJ1-5, the CDR3 gives the full variable domain: SAVISQKPSRDICQRGTSLTIQCQVDSQVTMMFWYRQQPGQSLTLIATANQGSEATYESGFVIDKFPISRPNLTFSTLTVSNMSPEDSSIYLCSVGSYGQPQHFGDGTRLSIL.

This rearrangement joins TRBV7-3 to TRBJ1-2; the D is unclear. Germline values: CDR1 SGHTA, CDR2 FQGTGA. Deletions cut 5 bases from V and 3 bases from J, with 13 bases between. This CDR3 comprises 14 residues. This chain's CDR3 is CASSPGLEDYGYTF. The CDR3 DNA reads TGTGCCAGCAGCCCTGGACTGGAAGACTATGGCTACACCTTC. Together with reference TRBV7-3 and TRBJ1-2, the CDR3 gives the full variable domain: GAGVSQTPSNKVTEKGKYVELRCDPISGHTALYWYRQSLGQGPEFLIYFQGTGAADDSGLPNDRFFAVRPEGSVSTLKIQRTERGDSAVYLCASSPGLEDYGYTFGSGTRLTVV.

This chain connects TRBV5-1 to TRBJ2-1; the D is unclear. Trimming stripped 5 bases from V and 0 bases from J, with 15 bases between. Germline CDR1 and CDR2: SGHRS and YFSETQ. The CDR3 consists of 16 residues. The CDR3 bases are TGCGCCAGCAGTACCCGGCCGTATAGCTCCTACAATGAGCAGTTCTTC. Its translation: CASSTRPYSSYNEQFF.

The chain combines TRBV11-2 with TRBJ1-5; D gene uncertain. Germline lookup yields CDR1 SGHAT and CDR2 FQNNGV. CDR3 size: 15 residues. The V end was cut by 0 bases, the J end by 2 bases, with 8 bases between. Here the CDR3 reads CASSLDGYGNQPQHF. In nucleotides, the CDR3 is TGTGCCAGCAGCTTAGATGGGTATGGCAATCAGCCCCAGCATTTT.

The chain employs TRBV5-1 and TRBJ1-5; 7 positions agree with TRBD1. The ends lost 7 bases at V and 5 bases at J; junction bases unmatched: 9. The length of the CDR3 is 14 residues. In germline, CDR1 is SGHRS, CDR2 YFSETQ. CDR3 sequence (DNA): TGCGCCAGCTCAACCTCAGGGGGAGATCAGCCCCAGCATTTT. Amino acids: CASSTSGGDQPQHF. The complete variable domain, with remaining parts taken from reference TRBV5-1 and TRBJ1-5, reads KAGVTQTPRYLIKTRGQQVTLSCSPISGHRSVSWYQQTPGQGLQFLFEYFSETQRNKGNFPGRFSGRQFSNSRSEMNVSTLELGDSALYLCASSTSGGDQPQHFGDGTRLSIL.

The CDR3 DNA sequence: TGTGCCAGCAGCCGGGCGGACATCGTTGGGGAGACCCAGTACTTC. Translated, it gives CASSRADIVGETQYF. The J gene is TRBJ2-5, the V gene TRBV7-6, with D possibly matching TRBD1 (5 bases). The V end was cut by 5 bases, the J end by 5 bases, with 18 bases between. Germline values: CDR1 SGHVS, CDR2 FNYEAQ. This CDR3 is built from 15 residues.

This clone was seen more than once but under ten times. The CDR3 spells CASSPRRVPLYEQYF. CDR3 nucleotide sequence: TGTGCCAGCAGCCCGAGGCGTGTCCCCCTCTACGAGCAGTACTTC. The rearrangement uses TRBV11-3 and TRBJ2-7; unclear D gene. CDR3 length: 15 amino acids. CDR1 and CDR2 (germline): SGHNT, YENEEA. V lost 5 bases and J lost 3, with 17 bases in between.

The gene calls are TRBV19 and TRBJ1-1; the D is unclear. Per the germline V gene, CDR1 is LNHDA and CDR2 is SQIVND (reference sequence). V was pared by 0 bases and J by 6 bases, with 11 bases between. This CDR3 contains 14 residues. The CDR3 here is CASSIDFSRPEAFF. The CDR3 DNA follows: TGTGCCAGTAGTATAGACTTTAGTCGGCCTGAAGCTTTCTTT.

In DNA, the CDR3 is TGTGCCAGCAGCCCCGGGCCCGGGGTCGAGCAGTACTTC. It encodes CASSPGPGVEQYF. The chain combines TRBV7-9 with TRBJ2-7; D is possibly TRBD2 (5 bases). The CDR3 extends over 13 amino acids. Germline V gene data show CDR1 as SEHNR and CDR2 as FQNEAQ (reference sequence). V was pared by 5 bases and J by 6 bases, with 14 bases between.

The chain links TRBV27 to TRBJ1-1; TRBD1 agrees at 9 bases. Germline loops: CDR1 MNHEY, CDR2 SMNVEV (reference sequence). With V trimmed by 4 bases and J by 10 bases, 10 bases remained unmatched. The CDR3 extends over 14 amino acids. As DNA, the CDR3 is TGTGCCAGCAGTTCGTCCCGGACAGGGGTCGGAGCTTTCTTT. It yields the protein CASSSSRTGVGAFF.

The rearrangement links TRBV12-5 to TRBJ2-2, with 8 bases aligning to TRBD1. After removal of 7 bases from V and 0 bases from J, the junction contained 1 base not matched to a gene. Germline values: CDR1 LGHNT, CDR2 FRNRAP. The CDR3 sequence is 14 residues long. CDR3: CASAGGPNTGELFF. The CDR3, as DNA: TGTGCTAGTGCAGGGGGCCCGAACACCGGGGAGCTGTTTTTT.

This chain uses TRBV5-6 with TRBJ2-7; D may be TRBD2 (5 bases). The CDR3 loop spans 16 amino acids. The germline CDR1 and CDR2 sequences are SGHDT and YYEEEE. The V gene lost 3 bases and the J gene lost 0 bases, with 16 bases spanning the gap. The CDR3 DNA is TGTGCCAGCAGCTCCGATGGCGGGCTTAGCTCCTACGAGCAGTACTTC. Its translation is CASSSDGGLSSYEQYF.

CDR3 loop: CASSRRRGGRGQETQYF. The CDR3 DNA reads as TGTGCCAGCAGTAGACGGAGGGGGGGGAGAGGCCAAGAGACCCAGTACTTC. V is TRBV2 and J is TRBJ2-5; a weak D match, TRBD2 (7 bases). Trimming removed 5 bases from V and 1 base from J, with 20 bases in between. This CDR3 comprises 17 residues. The germline gives CDR1 SNHLY, CDR2 FYNNEI.

The genes are TRBV2 and TRBJ1-2; no clear D. This CDR3 has 15 amino acids. Trimming shortened V by 6 bases and J by 3 bases, and 17 bases separated the two germline ends. Germline V gene lookup returns CDR1 SNHLY and CDR2 FYNNEI. Here the CDR3 DNA reads TGTGCCAGCAGACCCGGGGAGATATTCTACTATGGCTACACCTTC. This translates into CASRPGEIFYYGYTF.

The chain combines TRBV15 with TRBJ1-2; D call uncertain. The CDR3 is made up of 14 amino acids. Trimming took off 6 bases at V and 3 bases at J, with 14 bases between the two ends. Germline assignment: CDR1 LNHNV and CDR2 YYDKDF (reference sequence). The CDR3 spells CATSLGYDDYGYTF. The CDR3 nucleotides are TGTGCCACCAGTTTAGGGTATGACGACTATGGCTACACCTTC.

The chain is built from TRBV7-2 and TRBJ2-7; TRBD1 agrees at 7 bases. This CDR3 contains 14 residues. The V and J ends lost 3 bases and 2 bases, in that order; junction bases with no gene match: 4. Germline V lookup: CDR1 SGHTA, CDR2 FQGNSA. In DNA form, the CDR3 reads TGTGCCAGCAGCTTGGGACAGACCCCCTACGAGCAGTACTTC. It is translated as CASSLGQTPYEQYF.

This clone has a single count. V is TRBV11-3 and J is TRBJ2-2, with 7 bases matching TRBD2. V gave up 5 bases and J gave up 4 bases; unmatched junction bases: 10. Germline V gives CDR1 SGHNT, CDR2 YENEEA. This CDR3 is built from 16 residues. In nucleotides, the CDR3 is TGTGCCAGCAGCCCTGGGGGAGGGGCGGGCACCGGGGAGCTGTTTTTT. Residues: CASSPGGGAGTGELFF.

This chain uses TRBV2 with TRBJ1-3, with D tentatively TRBD1 (5 bases). The CDR3 runs to 14 residues. Trimming left V 3 bases short and J 0 bases short, with 6 bases between. The germline V gene encodes CDR1 SNHLY and CDR2 FYNNEI. The CDR3 sequence is CASSDGASGNTIYF. The CDR3 DNA sequence: TGTGCCAGCAGTGACGGGGCCTCTGGAAACACCATATATTTT.

The CDR3 protein is CASSFALPNNEQFF. The CDR3, as DNA: TGTGCCAGCAGTTTCGCGCTCCCGAACAATGAGCAGTTCTTC. This rearrangement joins TRBV27 to TRBJ2-1; no firm D call. Germline CDR1 reads MNHEY; CDR2 reads SMNVEV (reference sequence). This CDR3 is 14 amino acids long. Trimming shortened V by 3 bases and J by 5 bases, and 11 bases separated the two germline ends.

The gene calls are TRBV28 and TRBJ2-3; possible D gene TRBD1, 5 bases. This CDR3 comprises 15 residues. Between the trimmed V and J ends, which lost 7 bases and 5 bases, there was a span of 19 bases. CDR1 and CDR2 (germline): MDHEN, SYDVKM. In DNA, the CDR3 is TGTGCCAGCACCACAGGCGCCATCCGGAAAGATACGCAGTATTTT. Residues: CASTTGAIRKDTQYF.

This clone was seen once. This rearrangement joins TRBV6-6 to TRBJ2-2; D is perhaps TRBD2 (5 bases). The V gene's germline CDR1 is MNHNY and CDR2 SVGAGI (reference sequence). This CDR3 comprises 16 residues. The V gene lost 0 bases and the J gene lost 0 bases, with 8 bases spanning the gap. The CDR3 nucleotides are TGTGCCAGCAGTTACTCGACCGGGGCGAACACCGGGGAGCTGTTTTTT. Its translation is CASSYSTGANTGELFF.

The J gene is TRBJ2-6, the V gene TRBV5-5; possible D gene TRBD1, 6 bases. The CDR3 contains 16 residues. V lost 5 bases and J lost 2, with 14 bases in between. Germline CDR1 is SGHKS and CDR2 is YYEKEE (reference sequence). CDR3 DNA: TGTGCCAGCAGAACAGGGTTAGAGGCTGGGGCCAACGTCCTGACTTTC. It is translated as CASRTGLEAGANVLTF.

The V and J genes are TRBV9 and TRBJ1-6, with a possible D match to TRBD1 (6 bases). The CDR3 has 16 amino acids. Trimming removed 4 bases from V and 9 bases from J, with 20 bases in between. The germline CDR1 and CDR2 sequences are SGDLS and YYNGEE. In DNA, the CDR3 is TGTGCCAGCAGCCGGTTAACAGGGATGGAATTTTCACCCCTCCACTTT. This gives the protein CASSRLTGMEFSPLHF.

This rearrangement joins TRBV19 to TRBJ2-1; perhaps TRBD2 as D (6 bases). This CDR3 region has 14 residues. The germline gives CDR1 LNHDA, CDR2 SQIVND (reference sequence). Between the trimmed V and J ends, which lost 6 bases and 2 bases, there was a span of 11 bases. This CDR3 reads CASSPGEAYNEQFF. CDR3 coding DNA: TGTGCCAGTAGCCCCGGGGAGGCCTACAATGAGCAGTTCTTC.

This clone occurred once. V usage is TRBV5-6 and J usage is TRBJ1-2; 9 bases fit TRBD1. V shed 3 bases and J 5 bases; nucleotides not matched to a gene: 8. The CDR3 is 15 amino acids. CDR1 and CDR2 from the germline V gene are SGHDT and YYEEEE. The CDR3: CASSSLGTGLYGYTF. CDR3 coding DNA: TGTGCCAGCAGCTCCCTTGGGACAGGGCTGTATGGCTACACCTTC.

This clone was observed once. The DNA for the CDR3 is TGTGCCAGTATAAGCTCTGGAAACACCATATATTTT. It translates to CASISSGNTIYF. The chain joins TRBV6-5 to TRBJ1-3; no reliable D call. V gave up 9 bases and J gave up 0 bases, with 6 bases separating them. This CDR3 region has 12 residues. Germline assignment: CDR1 MNHEY and CDR2 SVGAGI.

The chain is built from TRBV30 and TRBJ1-5; no clear D. V dropped 4 bases and J dropped 0 bases, with 7 bases sitting between them. This CDR3 is 13 amino acids long. CDR1 and CDR2 (germline): GTSNPN, SVGIG (reference sequence). CDR3 region: CAWNAVSNQPQHF. In DNA, the CDR3 is TGTGCCTGGAATGCGGTTAGCAATCAGCCCCAGCATTTT.

The chain combines TRBV11-2 with TRBJ1-1; the D is unclear. This CDR3 contains 13 residues. Germline V lookup: CDR1 SGHAT, CDR2 FQNNGV. Between the trimmed V and J ends, which lost 2 bases and 4 bases, there was a span of 8 bases. The CDR3, as DNA: TGTGCCAGCAGCTTAATGGGAACCACTGAAGCTTTCTTT. It encodes CASSLMGTTEAFF.

This clone appeared once. This chain links TRBV23-1 with TRBJ2-3; D unresolved. TRBV23-1 is noted as an ORF with a role that remains uncertain. This CDR3 has 18 amino acids. Between the trimmed V and J ends, which lost 2 bases and 4 bases, there was a span of 22 bases. The CDR3 loop is CASSQPAPPDRVADTQYF. The CDR3 DNA follows: TGCGCCAGCAGTCAACCGGCACCCCCCGACCGCGTAGCAGATACGCAGTATTTT.